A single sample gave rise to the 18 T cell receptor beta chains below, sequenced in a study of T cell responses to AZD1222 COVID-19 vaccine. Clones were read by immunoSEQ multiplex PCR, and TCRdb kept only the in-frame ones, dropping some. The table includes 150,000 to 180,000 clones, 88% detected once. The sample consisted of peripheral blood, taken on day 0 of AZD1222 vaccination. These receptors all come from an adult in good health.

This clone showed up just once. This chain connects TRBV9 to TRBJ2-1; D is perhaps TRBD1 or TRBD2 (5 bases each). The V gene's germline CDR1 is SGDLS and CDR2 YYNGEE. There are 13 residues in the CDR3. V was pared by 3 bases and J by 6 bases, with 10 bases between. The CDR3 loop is CASSGGSINEQFF. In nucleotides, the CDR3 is TGTGCCAGCAGCGGGGGGTCCATCAATGAGCAGTTCTTC.

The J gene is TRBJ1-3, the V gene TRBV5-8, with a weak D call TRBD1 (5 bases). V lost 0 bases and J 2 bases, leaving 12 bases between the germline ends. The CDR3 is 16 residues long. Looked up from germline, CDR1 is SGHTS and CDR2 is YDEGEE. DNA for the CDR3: TGTGCCAGCAGCTTGGGACAGCAAATAACTGGAAACACCATATATTTT. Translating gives CASSLGQQITGNTIYF. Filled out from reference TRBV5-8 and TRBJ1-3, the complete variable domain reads EAGVTQSPTHLIKTRGQQATLRCSPISGHTSVYWYQQALGLGLQFLLWYDEGEERNRGNFPPRFSGRQFPNYSSELNVNALELEDSALYLCASSLGQQITGNTIYFGEGSWLTVV.

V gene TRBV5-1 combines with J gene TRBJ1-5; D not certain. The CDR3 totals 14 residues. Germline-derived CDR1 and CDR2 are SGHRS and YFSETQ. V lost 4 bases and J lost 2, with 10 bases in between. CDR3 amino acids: CASSKEFGNQPQHF. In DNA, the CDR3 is TGCGCCAGCAGCAAGGAGTTTGGCAATCAGCCCCAGCATTTT.

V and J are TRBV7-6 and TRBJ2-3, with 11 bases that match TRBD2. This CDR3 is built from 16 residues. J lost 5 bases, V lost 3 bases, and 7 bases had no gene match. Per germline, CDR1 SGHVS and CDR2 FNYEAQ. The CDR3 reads CASSFASGGPRDTQYF. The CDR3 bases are TGTGCCAGCAGCTTTGCTAGCGGGGGGCCGCGAGATACGCAGTATTTT. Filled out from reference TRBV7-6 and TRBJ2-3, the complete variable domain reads GAGVSQSPRYKVTKRGQDVALRCDPISGHVSLYWYRQALGQGPEFLTYFNYEAQQDKSGLPNDRFSAERPEGSISTLTIQRTEQRDSAMYRCASSFASGGPRDTQYFGPGTRLTVL.

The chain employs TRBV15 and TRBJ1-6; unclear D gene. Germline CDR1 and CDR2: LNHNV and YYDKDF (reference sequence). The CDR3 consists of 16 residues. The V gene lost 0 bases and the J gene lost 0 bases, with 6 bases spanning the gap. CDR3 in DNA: TGTGCCACCAGCAGAGACAGGAGCTCCTATAATTCACCCCTCCACTTT. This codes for CATSRDRSSYNSPLHF.

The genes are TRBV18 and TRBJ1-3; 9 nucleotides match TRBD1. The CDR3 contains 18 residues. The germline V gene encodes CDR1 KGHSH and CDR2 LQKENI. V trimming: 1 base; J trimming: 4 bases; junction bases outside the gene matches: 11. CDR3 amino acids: CASSPRAFRDRVGNTIYF. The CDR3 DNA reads TGTGCCAGCTCACCACGGGCGTTTCGGGACAGGGTCGGAAACACCATATATTTT.

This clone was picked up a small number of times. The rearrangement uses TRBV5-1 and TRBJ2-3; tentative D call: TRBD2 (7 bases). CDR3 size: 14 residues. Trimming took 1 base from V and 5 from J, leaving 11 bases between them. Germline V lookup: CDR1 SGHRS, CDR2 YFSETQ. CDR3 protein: CASSLSGGQDTQYF. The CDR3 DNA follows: TGCGCCAGCAGCTTGTCGGGGGGCCAAGATACGCAGTATTTT. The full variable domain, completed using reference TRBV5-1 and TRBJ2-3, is KAGVTQTPRYLIKTRGQQVTLSCSPISGHRSVSWYQQTPGQGLQFLFEYFSETQRNKGNFPGRFSGRQFSNSRSEMNVSTLELGDSALYLCASSLSGGQDTQYFGPGTRLTVL.

The DNA of the CDR3 is TGTGCCAGCAGGGGGACGTTGGACTCCTACGAGCAGTACTTC. Translated, it gives CASRGTLDSYEQYF. This rearrangement joins TRBV6-6 to TRBJ2-7; the D gene could be TRBD1 or TRBD2 (5 bases each). This CDR3 is built from 14 residues. Deletions cut 6 bases from V and 0 bases from J, with 12 bases between. In germline, CDR1 is MNHNY, CDR2 SVGAGI (reference sequence).

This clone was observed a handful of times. The CDR3 DNA reads TGTGCCAGCACTCGGACAGTGTACTATGGCTACACCTTC. It encodes CASTRTVYYGYTF. The V gene is TRBV12-3 or TRBV12-4, the J gene TRBJ1-2; TRBD1 might be the D (6 bases). The ends were cut back, 7 bases at V and 3 bases at J, with 12 bases in the middle. The CDR3 has 13 amino acids.

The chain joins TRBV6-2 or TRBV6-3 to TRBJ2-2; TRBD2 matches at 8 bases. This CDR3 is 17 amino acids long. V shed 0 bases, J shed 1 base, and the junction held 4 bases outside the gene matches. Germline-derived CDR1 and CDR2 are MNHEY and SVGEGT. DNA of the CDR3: TGTGCCAGCAGTTACTCGGCGGGGGGCATGAACACCGGGGAGCTGTTTTTT. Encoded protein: CASSYSAGGMNTGELFF.

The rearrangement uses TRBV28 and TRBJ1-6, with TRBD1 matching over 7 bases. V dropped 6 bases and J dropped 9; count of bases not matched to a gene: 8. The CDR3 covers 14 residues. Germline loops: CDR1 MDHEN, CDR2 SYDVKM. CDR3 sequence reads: CASRRQGRGSPLHF. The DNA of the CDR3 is TGTGCCAGCAGACGACAGGGACGGGGTTCACCCCTCCACTTT.

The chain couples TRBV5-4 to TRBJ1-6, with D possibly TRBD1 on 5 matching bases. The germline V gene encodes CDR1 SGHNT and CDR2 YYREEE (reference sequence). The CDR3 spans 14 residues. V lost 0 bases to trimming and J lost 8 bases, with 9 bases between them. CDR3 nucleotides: TGTGCCAGCAGCTTGGGAGGGGCATATTCACCCCTCCACTTT. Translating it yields CASSLGGAYSPLHF.

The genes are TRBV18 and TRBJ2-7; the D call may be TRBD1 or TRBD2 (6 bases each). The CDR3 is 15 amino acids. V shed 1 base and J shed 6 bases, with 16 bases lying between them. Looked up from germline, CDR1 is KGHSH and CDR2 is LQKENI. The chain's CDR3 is CASSPLGGLLGEQYF. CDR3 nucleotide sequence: TGTGCCAGCTCACCACTCGGGGGCCTCCTGGGCGAGCAGTACTTC. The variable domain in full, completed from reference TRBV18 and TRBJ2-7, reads NAGVMQNPRHLVRRRGQEARLRCSPMKGHSHVYWYRQLPEEGLKFMVYLQKENIIDESGMPKERFSAEFPKEGPSILRIQQVVRGDSAAYFCASSPLGGLLGEQYFGPGTRLTVT.

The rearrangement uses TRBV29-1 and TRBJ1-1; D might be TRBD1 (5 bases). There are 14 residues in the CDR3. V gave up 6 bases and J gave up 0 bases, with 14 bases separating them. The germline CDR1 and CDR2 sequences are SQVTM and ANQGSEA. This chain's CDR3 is CSVSQVNMNTEAFF. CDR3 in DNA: TGCAGCGTGTCACAGGTTAACATGAACACTGAAGCTTTCTTT.

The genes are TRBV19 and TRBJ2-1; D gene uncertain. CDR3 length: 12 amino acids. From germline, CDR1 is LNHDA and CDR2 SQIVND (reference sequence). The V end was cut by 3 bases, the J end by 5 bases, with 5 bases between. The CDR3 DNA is TGTGCCAGTAGTATTCGGGACAATGAGCAGTTCTTC. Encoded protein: CASSIRDNEQFF.

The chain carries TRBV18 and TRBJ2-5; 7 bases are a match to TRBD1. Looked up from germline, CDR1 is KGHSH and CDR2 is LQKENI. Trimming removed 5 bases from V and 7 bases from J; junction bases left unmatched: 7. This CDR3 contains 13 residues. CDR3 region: CASSTGAQGTQYF. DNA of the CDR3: TGTGCCAGCTCAACAGGGGCTCAGGGGACCCAGTACTTC.

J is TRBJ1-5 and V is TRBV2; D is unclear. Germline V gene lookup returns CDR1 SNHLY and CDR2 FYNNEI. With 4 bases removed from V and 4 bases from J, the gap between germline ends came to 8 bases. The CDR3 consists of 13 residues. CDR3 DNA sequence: TGTGCCAGCAGTGTCGAGGAAAATCAGCCCCAGCATTTT. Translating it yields CASSVEENQPQHF.

Written as DNA, the CDR3 is TGTGCCAGCAGCCCGGGGCAGGGGGCCTCTAATTCACCCCTCCACTTT. It is translated as CASSPGQGASNSPLHF. V and J are TRBV7-2 and TRBJ1-6, with 8 bases aligning to TRBD1. Germline V gene data show CDR1 as SGHTA and CDR2 as FQGNSA. Trimming took 5 bases from V and 6 from J; bases not matched to a gene: 9. The CDR3 sequence is 16 residues long.